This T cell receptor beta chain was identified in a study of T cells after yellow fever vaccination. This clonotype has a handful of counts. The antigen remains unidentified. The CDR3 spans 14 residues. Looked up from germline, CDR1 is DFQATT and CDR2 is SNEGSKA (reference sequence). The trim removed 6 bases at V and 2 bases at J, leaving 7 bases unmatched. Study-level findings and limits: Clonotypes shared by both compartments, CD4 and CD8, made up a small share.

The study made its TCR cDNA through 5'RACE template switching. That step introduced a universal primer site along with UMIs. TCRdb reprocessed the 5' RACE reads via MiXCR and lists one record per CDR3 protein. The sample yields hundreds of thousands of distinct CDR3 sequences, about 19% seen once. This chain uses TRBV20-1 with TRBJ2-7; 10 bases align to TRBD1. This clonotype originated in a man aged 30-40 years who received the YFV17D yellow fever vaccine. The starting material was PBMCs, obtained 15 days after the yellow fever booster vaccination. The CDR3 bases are TGCAGTGCCGGGAGGACAGGGGGTGCCTACGAGCAGTACTTC. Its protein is CSAGRTGGAYEQYF.